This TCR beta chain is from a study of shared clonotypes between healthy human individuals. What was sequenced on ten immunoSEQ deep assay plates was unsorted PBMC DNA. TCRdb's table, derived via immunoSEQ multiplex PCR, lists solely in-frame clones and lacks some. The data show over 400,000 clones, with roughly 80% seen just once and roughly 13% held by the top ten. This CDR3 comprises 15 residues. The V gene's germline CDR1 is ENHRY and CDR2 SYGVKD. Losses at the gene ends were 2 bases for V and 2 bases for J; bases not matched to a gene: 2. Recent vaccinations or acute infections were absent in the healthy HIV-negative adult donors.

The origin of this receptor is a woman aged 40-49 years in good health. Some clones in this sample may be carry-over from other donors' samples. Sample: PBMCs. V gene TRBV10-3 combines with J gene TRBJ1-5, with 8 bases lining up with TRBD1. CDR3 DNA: TGTGCCATCAGTGAGGACAGGGGACGCAATCAGCCCCAGCATTTT. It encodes CAISEDRGRNQPQHF.